Below, 20 T cell receptor beta chains from the same sample are listed, as sequenced in a study of somatic mutations in cytotoxic T cells in rheumatoid arthritis. Clones were read by immunoSEQ multiplex PCR, and TCRdb kept only the in-frame ones, dropping some. The sample consists of about 25,000 clones, approximately 73% of them appearing once. The sample was CD8+ T cells sorted from blood. Source of these receptors: a woman aged 18 to 35 in good health.

The chain recombines TRBV18 with TRBJ2-3, with TRBD1 matching 7 bases. V lost 3 bases and J lost 4; bases outside the gene matches: 1. The CDR3 totals 13 residues. Germline V gene sequence: CDR1 KGHSH, CDR2 LQKENI. The CDR3 loop is CASSPGTADTQYF. DNA for the CDR3: TGTGCCAGCTCACCCGGGACAGCAGATACGCAGTATTTT.

The rearrangement joins TRBV6-4 to TRBJ1-2, with 7 bases aligning to TRBD1. CDR1 is MRHNA, CDR2 SNTAGT, per germline. The V and J ends lost 6 bases and 5 bases, in that order; junction bases with no gene match: 6. The CDR3 consists of 13 residues. The DNA of the CDR3 is TGTGCCAGCAGGCCCGGGACAGAATATGGCTACACCTTC. Translated: CASRPGTEYGYTF.

The genes are TRBV27 and TRBJ2-7, with TRBD2 matching 9 bases. J was trimmed by 5 bases and V by 0 bases; bases with no gene match: 5. Germline V lookup: CDR1 MNHEY, CDR2 SMNVEV (reference sequence). This CDR3 comprises 15 residues. The CDR3 sequence is CASSLSAGGPHEQYF. The CDR3 bases are TGTGCCAGCAGTTTATCGGCGGGAGGGCCCCACGAGCAGTACTTC.

The V gene is TRBV4-2, the J gene TRBJ2-2; 10 bases agree with TRBD2. V trimming: 0 bases; J trimming: 7 bases; junction bases outside the gene matches: 11. Germline values: CDR1 LGHNA, CDR2 YNFKEQ. The CDR3 sequence is 18 residues long. The CDR3 sequence is CASSQDLAGAGDFGELFF. The CDR3 DNA reads TGTGCCAGCAGCCAAGATCTAGCGGGGGCGGGGGATTTCGGGGAGCTGTTTTTT.

The genes are TRBV5-6 and TRBJ2-4, with 7 bases that match TRBD1. Germline loops: CDR1 SGHDT, CDR2 YYEEEE. The CDR3 totals 15 residues. J lost 6 bases, V lost 1 base, and 7 bases had no gene match. The CDR3 DNA reads TGTGCCAGCAGCTTGCTTACGACAGGGTTAAACATTCAGTACTTC. It codes for CASSLLTTGLNIQYF.

This rearrangement joins TRBV6-4 to TRBJ2-3; 12 bases fit TRBD2. V shed 7 bases, J shed 5 bases, and the junction held 7 bases outside the gene matches. The CDR3 contains 15 residues. CDR1 is MRHNA, CDR2 SNTAGT, per germline. The CDR3, as DNA: TGTGCCAGCAAGCTGACTAGCGGGAGTGGAGATACGCAGTATTTT. It codes for CASKLTSGSGDTQYF.

The chain links TRBV5-4 to TRBJ2-1; tentatively, D is TRBD2 (6 bases). Germline values: CDR1 SGHNT, CDR2 YYREEE (reference sequence). Trimming removed 4 bases from V and 8 bases from J, with 13 bases in between. The CDR3 loop spans 13 amino acids. The CDR3 sequence: CASSANLAYEQFF. The CDR3 region has the DNA TGTGCCAGCAGCGCCAATCTAGCGTATGAGCAGTTCTTC.

J is TRBJ2-7 and V is TRBV6-1; a possible D gene is TRBD2 (5 bases). The CDR3 is 12 residues long. Germline V gene lookup returns CDR1 MNHNS and CDR2 SASEGT. The CDR3: CVTFGSLYEQYF. The DNA of the CDR3 is TGTGTCACTTTTGGGAGTTTGTACGAGCAGTACTTC.

The chain is built from TRBV7-9 and TRBJ2-4, with D perhaps TRBD2 (5 bases). CDR3 length: 16 amino acids. Germline CDR1 reads SEHNR; CDR2 reads FQNEAQ (reference sequence). V was trimmed by 2 bases and J by 0 bases, leaving 11 bases between them. CDR3 region: CASSLPGNLAKNIQYF. In nucleotides, the CDR3 is TGTGCCAGCAGCTTACCCGGGAACCTAGCCAAAAACATTCAGTACTTC.

In its sample, this clone was seen a few times. The J gene is TRBJ2-7, the V gene TRBV1; the D segment call TRBD2 is taken from the table without a DNA check. TRBV1 is marked as a pseudogene. The CDR3 covers 14 residues. DNA for the CDR3: TGCACCAGCAGCGGCCGGACTAGCGGGATTTCGCAGTACTTC. Protein sequence: CTSSGRTSGISQYF.

This clone appeared a single time. The chain has TRBV27 and TRBJ2-1, with D perhaps TRBD2 (6 bases). The germline V gene has CDR1 MNHEY and CDR2 SMNVEV (reference sequence). The CDR3 totals 15 residues. The V gene lost 6 bases and the J gene lost 8 bases, with 20 bases spanning the gap. CDR3 in DNA: TGTGCCAGCAGCCTTCTGGCCCCGGGCGGGGATGAGCAGTTCTTC. Translation gives CASSLLAPGGDEQFF.

V and J are TRBV30 and TRBJ2-2; D remains ambiguous. The CDR3 is 12 amino acids. V was pared by 2 bases and J by 4 bases, with 5 bases between. Germline CDR1 reads GTSNPN; CDR2 reads SVGIG (reference sequence). The CDR3 here is CAWSPFTGELFF. CDR3 nucleotide sequence: TGTGCCTGGAGTCCATTCACCGGGGAGCTGTTTTTT.

The CDR3 DNA sequence: TGTGCCAGCAGCTTAGGTACACAAGGCCATAATGAAAAACTGTTTTTT. Protein product: CASSLGTQGHNEKLFF. V and J are TRBV7-9 and TRBJ1-4; D uncertain. CDR3 length: 16 residues. Trimming cost V 1 base and J 4 bases, with 13 bases left between them. The germline V gene encodes CDR1 SEHNR and CDR2 FQNEAQ (reference sequence).

The chain recombines TRBV7-6 with TRBJ2-2; D may correspond to TRBD1 or TRBD2 (5 bases each). The CDR3 spans 15 residues. Deletions cut 5 bases from V and 4 bases from J, with 14 bases between. Germline CDR1 is SGHVS and CDR2 is FNYEAQ. The CDR3 protein is CASSHTRGLTGELFF. CDR3 DNA: TGTGCCAGCAGCCACACCCGGGGCCTCACCGGGGAGCTGTTTTTT.

This chain links TRBV5-1 with TRBJ2-3, with D perhaps given as TRBD1 or TRBD2 (5 bases each). Between the trimmed V and J ends, which lost 0 bases and 8 bases, there was a span of 13 bases. The CDR3 spans 14 residues. Germline values: CDR1 SGHRS, CDR2 YFSETQ. CDR3: CASSLAWGYGTQYF. The CDR3 DNA follows: TGCGCCAGCAGCTTGGCCTGGGGGTATGGTACGCAGTATTTT.

This clone has just a few counts. V is TRBV2 and J is TRBJ2-1, with unresolved D. Trimming cost V 3 bases and J 6 bases, with 9 bases left between them. The length of the CDR3 is 13 residues. Germline loops: CDR1 SNHLY, CDR2 FYNNEI. The DNA for the CDR3 is TGTGCCAGCAGTGACCCGTTCGGCAATGAGCAGTTCTTC. This sequence encodes CASSDPFGNEQFF.

This clone was counted between two and nine times. The rearrangement uses TRBV15 and TRBJ2-7, with TRBD2 as a possible D gene (5 bases). Trimming pared 0 bases from V and 6 bases from J, leaving 12 bases between. This CDR3 region has 14 residues. In germline, CDR1 is LNHNV, CDR2 YYDKDF (reference sequence). This chain's CDR3 is CATSRDLGGGEQYF. As DNA, the CDR3 is TGTGCCACCAGCAGAGATTTAGGAGGCGGCGAGCAGTACTTC.

V and J are TRBV1 and TRBJ2-2; TRBD2 reflects the table's D call only, with no check against the DNA. TRBV1 has pseudogene status. This CDR3 has 19 amino acids. The CDR3 loop reads CTSSPWGGTSGGATGELFF. The CDR3 DNA sequence: TGCACCAGCAGCCCATGGGGGGGGACTAGCGGGGGGGCCACCGGGGAGCTGTTTTTT.

The rearrangement joins TRBV29-1 to TRBJ1-5; D not certain. CDR1 is SQVTM and CDR2 is ANQGSEA in the germline V gene. V lost 7 bases to trimming and J lost 7 bases, with 20 bases between them. The CDR3 has 14 residues. The CDR3 DNA follows: TGCAGCGCCCACCCCGGAGGATTCGCCCAGCCCCAGCATTTT. Translating gives CSAHPGGFAQPQHF.

This clone was counted only a few times. The rearrangement uses TRBV7-9 and TRBJ1-2; D is uncertain. Germline CDR1 is SEHNR and CDR2 is FQNEAQ (reference sequence). V lost 3 bases and J lost 8, with 13 bases in between. This CDR3 comprises 13 residues. The CDR3 sequence: CASSLNGLEGYTF. The CDR3 nucleotides read TGTGCCAGCAGCTTGAATGGACTCGAAGGCTACACCTTC.